These T cell receptor beta chains were read from a single sample in a study of CD8+CD57+ T cells in acquired aplastic anemia. Each CDR3 protein gets one entry after TCRdb re-called the reads with MiXCR. The sample lists hundreds of thousands of distinct CDR3 sequences; 56% were seen once. Sequencing used sorted CD4+, CD8+, or CD8+CD57+ T cells (not recorded which) from PBMCs. The receptors derive from a human donor with aplastic anemia. CDR3s include the opening cysteine and the closing phenylalanine or tryptophan. The order of the fields is clone size, V gene, D gene, J gene, CDR3 protein, CDR3 DNA. D genes are given only for firm matches. Size tells how often a clone was seen (once, few, many) or the class of an expanded clone, and some rows leave it out.

NA	TRBV5-1	TRBD2	TRBJ2-1	CASSLRASGGIDEQFF	TGCGCCAGCAGCTTGAGGGCTAGCGGGGGTATCGATGAGCAGTTCTTC
many	TRBV11-3	TRBD1	TRBJ1-1	CASSAYGTGNTEAFF	TGTGCCAGCAGCGCCTACGGGACAGGGAACACTGAAGCTTTCTTT
NA	TRBV7-2	NA	TRBJ1-2	CASSLALTGSVGYTF	TGTGCCAGCAGCTTAGCGCTAACCGGGAGTGTAGGCTACACCTTC
many	TRBV4-1	TRBD2	TRBJ2-3	CASSQTQAGVNTDTQYF	TGCGCCAGCAGCCAGACCCAAGCGGGGGTTAACACAGATACGCAGTATTTT
NA	TRBV24-1	NA	TRBJ2-2	CATSDYAAGTGELFF	TGTGCCACCAGTGACTATGCGGCAGGCACCGGGGAGCTGTTTTTT
NA	TRBV12-3/TRBV12-4	NA	TRBJ1-1	CASNRRLNTEAFF	TGTGCCAGCAATCGGCGGCTGAACACTGAAGCTTTCTTT
NA	TRBV2	NA	TRBJ1-6	CASSGEAGANSPLHF	TGTGCCAGCAGCGGGGAGGCAGGGGCAAATTCACCCCTCCACTTT
NA	TRBV5-1	TRBD1	TRBJ1-2	CASSSPGQGENYGYTF	TGCGCCAGCAGCTCCCCGGGACAGGGGGAGAACTATGGCTACACCTTC
NA	TRBV5-1	TRBD2	TRBJ2-7	CVSSATSGGAYEQYF	TGCGTCAGCAGCGCAACAAGCGGGGGGGCCTACGAGCAGTACTTC
many	TRBV19	TRBD1	TRBJ1-2	CASSTRTGDGYTF	TGTGCCAGTAGTACCCGGACAGGGGACGGCTACACCTTC
NA	TRBV7-2	NA	TRBJ1-1	CASSSPGQLNTEAFF	TGTGCCAGCAGCTCGCCTGGGCAGCTGAACACTGAAGCTTTCTTT
many	TRBV19	NA	TRBJ2-1	CASSIRSGVINEQFF	TGTGCCAGTAGTATTAGATCGGGGGTTATCAATGAGCAGTTCTTC